Shown below are 12 T cell receptor beta chains from a single sample sequenced in a study of T-cell reconstitution after alpha-beta-depleted transplantation in children. During its preparation, the TCRbeta library received unique molecular identifiers. TCRdb ran MiXCR on the PCR reads and lists one entry per CDR3 protein. The data contain about 870,000 distinct CDR3 sequences, 15% to 20% of them seen just once; the ten biggest clones take up roughly 5%. Sequenced here: PBMCs, mostly from graft donor cells, sampled 360 days after TCRalphabeta/CD19-depleted stem cell transplant. The receptors come from a male patient younger than 18 who had a stem cell transplant for acute lymphoblastic leukemia, so the T cells may come from the graft donor.

This clonotype was detected a few times. The chain links TRBV7-2 to TRBJ2-7, with a tentative D call TRBD1 (5 bases). Looked up from germline, CDR1 is SGHTA and CDR2 is FQGNSA. Trimming took 5 bases from V and 3 from J, leaving 17 bases between them. The CDR3 extends over 15 amino acids. In DNA form, the CDR3 reads TGTGCCAGCAGCACCTACCTACAGGCCGGCTACGAGCAGTACTTC. Translated: CASSTYLQAGYEQYF. The variable domain in full, completed from reference TRBV7-2 and TRBJ2-7, reads GAGVSQSPSNKVTEKGKDVELRCDPISGHTALYWYRQSLGQGLEFLIYFQGNSAPDKSGLPSDRFSAERTGGSVSTLTIQRTQQEDSAVYLCASSTYLQAGYEQYFGPGTRLTVT.

This clonotype was seen only a few times. The rearrangement uses TRBV6-5 and TRBJ2-1, with D perhaps matching TRBD2 (6 bases). Trimming removed 4 bases from V and 6 bases from J, with 7 bases in between. The CDR3 is 12 amino acids. CDR1 and CDR2 (germline): MNHEY, SVGAGI. DNA of the CDR3: TGTGCCAGCAGTTCCGGGAGCAATGAGCAGTTCTTC. Its protein is CASSSGSNEQFF.

This chain links TRBV5-1 with TRBJ2-7; tentative D call: TRBD2 (5 bases). V lost 0 bases and J 3 bases, leaving 10 bases between the germline ends. The CDR3 extends over 14 amino acids. Germline assignment: CDR1 SGHRS and CDR2 YFSETQ. The CDR3 coding sequence is TGCGCCAGCAGCTTGGAAAAGCGGCACTACGAGCAGTACTTC. Translation gives CASSLEKRHYEQYF.

The chain has TRBV12-3 or TRBV12-4 and TRBJ2-1; perhaps D is TRBD1 or TRBD2 (5 bases each). The CDR3 is 15 amino acids. Trimming pared 5 bases from V and 4 bases from J, leaving 15 bases between. This CDR3 reads CASSDRLRGYNEQFF. In nucleotides, the CDR3 is TGTGCCAGCAGTGACAGATTGAGGGGATACAATGAGCAGTTCTTC.

As regards this clonotype: The junction does not match germline at one end; this may be a read error. V usage is TRBV27 and J usage is TRBJ2-7; D may match TRBD1 or TRBD2 (5 bases each). CDR1 is MNHEY and CDR2 is SMNVEV in the germline V gene (reference sequence). The CDR3 length is 13 residues. CDR3 in DNA: TGTGCCAGCAGTCCCGGGACGTCCTACGATCAGTACTTC. Amino acids: CASSPGTSYDQYF.

The V gene is TRBV29-1, the J gene TRBJ2-1, with TRBD2 as a possible D gene (6 bases). CDR1 is SQVTM and CDR2 is ANQGSEA in the germline V gene. V lost 3 bases, J lost 9 bases, and 30 bases lay in between. This CDR3 spans 18 amino acids. The CDR3 DNA sequence: TGCAGCGTTGACCCAGGACCCAGACGGGAGACCCCCGGCGGTGAGCAGTTCTTC. Translating it yields CSVDPGPRRETPGGEQFF.

This clonotype was recorded a few times. The gene calls are TRBV12-3 or TRBV12-4 and TRBJ1-4; TRBD1 matches at 7 bases. This CDR3 is built from 14 residues. Trimming removed 3 bases from V and 8 bases from J; junction bases left unmatched: 6. The DNA of the CDR3 is TGTGCCAGCAGTTTGGCAGGGGGTGCAGAAAAACTGTTTTTT. Encoded protein: CASSLAGGAEKLFF.

V and J are TRBV3-1 and TRBJ2-1; D is unresolved. The V gene's germline CDR1 is LGHDT and CDR2 YNNKEL (reference sequence). V dropped 2 bases and J dropped 3 bases, with 14 bases sitting between them. This CDR3 comprises 16 residues. The CDR3 region has the DNA TGTGCCAGCAGCCAATCCCTAGTGTTCGTCTACAATGAGCAGTTCTTC. It codes for CASSQSLVFVYNEQFF.

There are many counts of this clonotype. The J gene is TRBJ2-7, the V gene TRBV12-3 or TRBV12-4; 10 nucleotides agree with TRBD2. The V segment lost 5 bases and the J segment 4 bases; nucleotides outside the gene matches: 8. This CDR3 comprises 15 residues. CDR3 coding DNA: TGTGCCAGCAGTGGAGGACTAGCGGACCCATACGAGCAGTACTTC. The encoded protein is CASSGGLADPYEQYF.

The chain recombines TRBV20-1 with TRBJ2-3, with 13 bases fitting TRBD2. CDR3 length equals 16 residues. V trimming: 4 bases; J trimming: 3 bases; junction bases outside the gene matches: 7. The V gene's germline CDR1 is DFQATT and CDR2 SNEGSKA (reference sequence). In nucleotides, the CDR3 is TGCAGTGCTATGACCCGGACTAGCGGGAGTACAGATACGCAGTATTTT. Residues: CSAMTRTSGSTDTQYF.

This clonotype came up a few times. The V and J genes are TRBV11-2 and TRBJ2-5; 14 positions agree with TRBD2. V dropped 1 base and J dropped 4; count of bases not matched to a gene: 11. The germline gives CDR1 SGHAT, CDR2 FQNNGV. This CDR3 has 19 residues. This chain's CDR3 is CASSLGPGLAGVMGETQYF. CDR3 DNA: TGTGCCAGCAGCTTAGGCCCGGGACTAGCGGGAGTAATGGGAGAGACCCAGTACTTC.

The CDR3 DNA reads as TGTGCCAGCAGTCCCCTCGTTCTCAGGACAGCGGACTACGAGCAGTACTTC. It yields the protein CASSPLVLRTADYEQYF. The chain combines TRBV12-3 or TRBV12-4 with TRBJ2-7, with a tentative D call TRBD1 (6 bases). This CDR3 has 17 amino acids. Trimming shortened V by 5 bases and J by 3 bases, and 23 bases separated the two germline ends.